This T cell receptor beta chain was obtained from a study of cytomegalovirus exposure and HLA in healthy donors. Study background: A subsequent analysis reported that the 95 to 150 validation repertoires were produced on the same platform that had also been used for the roughly 700 first-cohort repertoires. Regarding the study as a whole: Confirmation in vitro established that a few CMV-associated chains were specific for CMV antigens. Rarity held for most TCR sequences, but there were some public TCRs that occurred in many donors. Clusters of TCRs from the first cohort tended to co-occur in the approximately 120 validation repertoires (as a later analysis found).

Turning to this clone: Its antigen remains unknown.

Losses at the gene ends were 1 base for V and 1 base for J; bases not matched to a gene: 8. CDR3 size: 18 residues. Germline V lookup: CDR1 SGHRS, CDR2 YFSETQ. Using immunoSEQ multiplex PCR, the repertoire was profiled, and TCRdb retains in-frame clones only, with some absent. The table records around 170,000 clones, around 89% of them present only once. What was sequenced was PBMCs. This clonotype originated in a man aged 18-30 years in good health and CMV-seronegative. This rearrangement joins TRBV5-1 to TRBJ2-2; TRBD1 aligns across 9 bases. CDR3 residues: CASSLYFMGQGNTGELFF. Here the CDR3 DNA reads TGCGCCAGCAGCTTGTATTTTATGGGACAGGGGAACACCGGGGAGCTGTTTTTT.